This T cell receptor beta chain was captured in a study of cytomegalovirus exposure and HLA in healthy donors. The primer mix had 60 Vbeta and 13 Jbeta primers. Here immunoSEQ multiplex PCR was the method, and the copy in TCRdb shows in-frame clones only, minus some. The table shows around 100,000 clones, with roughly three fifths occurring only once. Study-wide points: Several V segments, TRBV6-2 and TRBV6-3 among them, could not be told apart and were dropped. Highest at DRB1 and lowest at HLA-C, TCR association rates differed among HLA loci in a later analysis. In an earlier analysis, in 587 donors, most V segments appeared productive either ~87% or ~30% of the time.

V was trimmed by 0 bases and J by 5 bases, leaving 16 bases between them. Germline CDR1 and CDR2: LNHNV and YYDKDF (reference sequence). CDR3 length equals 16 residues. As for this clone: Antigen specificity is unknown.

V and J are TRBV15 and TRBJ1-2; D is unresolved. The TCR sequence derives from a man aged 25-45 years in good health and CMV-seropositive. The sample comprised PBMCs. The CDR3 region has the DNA TGTGCCACCAGCAGAGATGGAAAACCGAGCGCTTATGGCTACACCTTC. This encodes CATSRDGKPSAYGYTF.